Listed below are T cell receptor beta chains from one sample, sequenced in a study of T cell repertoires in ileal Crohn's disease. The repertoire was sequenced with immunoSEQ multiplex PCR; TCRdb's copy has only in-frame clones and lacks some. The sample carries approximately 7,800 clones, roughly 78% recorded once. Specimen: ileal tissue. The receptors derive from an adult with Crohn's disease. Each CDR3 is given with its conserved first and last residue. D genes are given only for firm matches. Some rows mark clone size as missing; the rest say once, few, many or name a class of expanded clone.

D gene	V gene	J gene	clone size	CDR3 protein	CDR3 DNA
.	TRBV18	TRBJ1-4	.	CASSRSRDEKLFF	TGTGCCAGCTCACGGAGTAGGGATGAAAAACTGTTTTTT
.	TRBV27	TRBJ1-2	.	CASSNRPGDGYTF	TGTGCCAGCAGTAACCGGCCAGGGGATGGCTACACCTTC
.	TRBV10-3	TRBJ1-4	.	CASRGYRTTNEKLFF	TGTGCCAGCAGAGGTTACAGAACAACTAATGAAAAACTGTTTTTT
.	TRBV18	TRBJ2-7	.	CASSPGRGSSYEQYF	TGTGCCAGCTCACCAGGTCGGGGGAGCTCCTACGAGCAGTACTTC
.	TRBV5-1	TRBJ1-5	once	CASSLDPGKNQPQHF	TGCGCCAGCAGCTTGGATCCAGGGAAGAATCAGCCCCAGCATTTT
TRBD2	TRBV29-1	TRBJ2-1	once	CSVGTSPNNEQFF	TGCAGCGTTGGGACTAGCCCGAACAATGAGCAGTTCTTC
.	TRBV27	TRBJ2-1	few	CASSLISRGTNEAFF	TGTGCCAGCAGTTTAATAAGCCGGGGGACAAATGAGGCGTTCTTC
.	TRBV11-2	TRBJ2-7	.	CASSLVETSSYEQYF	TGTGCCAGCAGCTTAGTAGAGACTAGCTCCTACGAGCAGTACTTC
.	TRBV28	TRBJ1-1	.	CASSFRQGLTEAFF	TGTGCCAGCAGTTTCCGGCAGGGGCTCACTGAAGCTTTCTTT
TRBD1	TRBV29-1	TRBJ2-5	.	CSVTGQGETQYF	TGCAGCGTCACCGGACAGGGGGAGACCCAGTACTTC
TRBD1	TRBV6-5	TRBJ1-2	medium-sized	CASQDRGTGDYGYTF	TGTGCCAGCCAAGACAGGGGGACCGGTGACTATGGCTACACCTTC
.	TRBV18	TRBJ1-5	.	CASSTSGPSNQPQHF	TGTGCCAGCTCAACATCCGGACCTAGCAATCAGCCCCAGCATTTT
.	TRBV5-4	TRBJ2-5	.	CASSSQGLKETQYF	TGTGCCAGCAGCTCACAGGGATTAAAAGAGACCCAGTACTTC
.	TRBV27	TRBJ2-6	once	CASSLVGQGLAGANVLTF	TGTGCCAGCAGTTTAGTCGGCCAGGGGCTGGCTGGGGCCAACGTCCTGACTTTC
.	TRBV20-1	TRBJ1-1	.	CSGNTEAFF	TGCAGTGGGAACACTGAAGCTTTCTTT
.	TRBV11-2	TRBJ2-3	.	CASSLSDSLDTQYF	TGTGCCAGCAGCCTATCGGACTCTTTAGATACGCAGTATTTT
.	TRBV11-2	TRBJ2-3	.	CASSEAWAGADTQYF	TGTGCCAGCAGCGAGGCGTGGGCCGGCGCAGATACGCAGTATTTT
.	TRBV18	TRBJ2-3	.	CASSPSGPPTDTQYF	TGTGCCAGCTCACCAAGCGGACCACCTACAGATACGCAGTATTTT
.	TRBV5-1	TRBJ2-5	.	CASSLPAVRETQYF	TGCGCCAGCAGCTTGCCGGCAGTGAGAGAGACCCAGTACTTC
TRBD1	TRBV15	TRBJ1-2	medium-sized	CATSETYRGGNYGYTF	TGTGCCACCAGCGAAACATACAGGGGGGGTAACTATGGCTACACCTTC
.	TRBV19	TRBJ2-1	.	CASSIPPYNEQFF	TGTGCCAGTAGTATCCCACCTTACAATGAGCAGTTCTTC
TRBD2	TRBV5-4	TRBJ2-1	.	CASSPGAGGRYNEQFF	TGTGCCAGCAGCCCCGGGGCGGGGGGCCGGTACAATGAGCAGTTCTTC
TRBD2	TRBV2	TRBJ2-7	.	CASSPGGGMSSYEQYF	TGTGCCAGCAGTCCCGGGGGGGGTATGAGCTCCTACGAGCAGTACTTC
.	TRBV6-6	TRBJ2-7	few	CASSLRDYEQYF	TGTGCCAGCAGTCTCAGGGACTACGAGCAGTACTTC
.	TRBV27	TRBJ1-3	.	CASSPRGGLGGNTIYF	TGTGCCAGCAGTCCCCGGGGGGGGCTGGGAGGAAACACCATATATTTT
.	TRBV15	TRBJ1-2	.	CATSWGSGTKNGYTF	TGTGCCACCAGCTGGGGATCCGGGACAAAGAATGGCTACACCTTC
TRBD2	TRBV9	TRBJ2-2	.	CASSVSLAGWGNRAGELFF	TGTGCCAGCAGCGTATCACTAGCGGGGTGGGGTAATAGGGCCGGGGAGCTGTTTTTT
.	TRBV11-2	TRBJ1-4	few	CASSLEPLGLKLFF	TGTGCCAGCAGCTTAGAGCCTTTGGGGCTAAAACTGTTTTTT
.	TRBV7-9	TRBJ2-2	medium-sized	CASSSGVGRKSNTGELFF	TGTGCCAGCAGCTCAGGGGTTGGGCGGAAATCGAACACCGGGGAGCTGTTTTTT
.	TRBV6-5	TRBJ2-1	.	CASRDIEQFF	TGTGCCAGCAGGGATATTGAGCAGTTCTTC
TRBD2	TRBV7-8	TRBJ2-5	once	CASSLGSSGGQAQYF	TGTGCCAGCAGCTTAGGTTCTAGCGGGGGACAGGCCCAGTACTTC
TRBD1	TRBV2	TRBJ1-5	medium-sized	CASRQGRLNQPQHF	TGTGCCAGCAGACAGGGGCGCCTCAATCAGCCCCAGCATTTT
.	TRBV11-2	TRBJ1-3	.	CASSLVAGPGNTIYF	TGTGCCAGCAGCTTAGTAGCAGGCCCTGGAAACACCATATATTTT
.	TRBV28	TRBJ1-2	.	CASRPHQDNYGYTF	TGTGCCAGCAGGCCCCATCAGGATAACTATGGCTACACCTTC
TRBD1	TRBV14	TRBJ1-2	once	CASSPTGDGYTF	TGTGCCAGCAGCCCTACAGGGGATGGCTACACCTTC
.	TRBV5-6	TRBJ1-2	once	CASSLGHNGYTF	TGTGCCAGCAGCCTCGGACACAATGGCTACACCTTC
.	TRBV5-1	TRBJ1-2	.	CASSSFRAATYGYTF	TGCGCCAGCAGCTCCTTCCGGGCAGCTACCTATGGCTACACCTTC
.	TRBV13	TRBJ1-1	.	CASSRGVGTEAFF	TGTGCCAGCAGCCGGGGGGTGGGAACTGAAGCTTTCTTT
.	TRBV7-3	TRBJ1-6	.	CASSPSQGVPLHF	TGTGCCAGCAGCCCCTCACAGGGTGTACCCCTCCACTTT
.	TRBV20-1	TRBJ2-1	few	CSAIGTGEQFF	TGCAGTGCTATTGGGACGGGTGAGCAGTTCTTC
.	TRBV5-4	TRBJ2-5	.	CASSSQTGKTETQYF	TGTGCCAGCAGCTCGCAGACGGGGAAAACGGAGACCCAGTACTTC
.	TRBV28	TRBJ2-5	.	CASKGEGTQYF	TGTGCCAGCAAGGGAGAGGGGACCCAGTACTTC
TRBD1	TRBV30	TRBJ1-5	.	CAWTRGEGAGQPQHF	TGTGCCTGGACCCGAGGAGAGGGGGCCGGGCAGCCCCAGCATTTT
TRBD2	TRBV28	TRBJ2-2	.	CASISAGVYTGELFF	TGTGCCAGTATCTCAGCGGGAGTATATACCGGGGAGCTGTTTTTT
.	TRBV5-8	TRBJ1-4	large	CASSSRQTGEKLFF	TGTGCCAGCAGCTCGAGGCAGACTGGCGAAAAACTGTTTTTT
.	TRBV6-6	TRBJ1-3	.	CASSQGSGNTIYF	TGTGCCAGCAGTCAGGGCTCTGGAAACACCATATATTTT